This TCR beta chain comes out of a study of blood T cell repertoires in COVID-19. Study in general: Researchers got acute and convalescent COVID-19 samples from the United States, Italy and Spain.

Living in 24 US areas, the participants were between 18 and 89 years of age. This CDR3 is 13 amino acids long. The germline V gene encodes CDR1 LGHNT and CDR2 FRNRAP. The V end was cut by 7 bases, the J end by 3 bases, with 12 bases between. The authors' processing: Amplification from reference gene primers served as the basis for estimated nucleated cell counts. Repertoires were generated with immunoSEQ multiplex PCR, while TCRdb's copy carries only in-frame clones and drops some. D and trimming come from the DNA, and the V and J calls and clone size come from that table. The sample shows 150,000 to 200,000 clones, 75% to 90% of them seen only once.

The TCR comes from a woman aged 60-75 years who had recovered from COVID-19. Material for sequencing was PBMCs or T cells enriched from blood (not recorded which). The chain links TRBV12-5 to TRBJ1-2; D gene unclear. CDR3 amino acids: CASAPGGYYGYTF. Written as DNA, the CDR3 is TGTGCTAGTGCCCCCGGAGGGTACTATGGCTACACCTTC.